These 8 T cell receptor beta chains were all obtained from the same sample, sequenced in a study of neurological immune-mediated disorders. Time point defined: longitudinal time-point 1 (baseline). TCRdb analysed the 5' RACE reads with MiXCR anew, one entry per CDR3 protein. The sample yields around 60,000 distinct CDR3 sequences, around 11% seen once. Sequencing used PBMCs. Every receptor here comes from a male donor with HTLV-1-associated myelopathy (HAM/TSP).

This clonotype showed up just a few times. The chain uses TRBV4-2 and TRBJ1-4; no clear D. CDR1 and CDR2 from the germline V gene are LGHNA and YNFKEQ. Trimming took 0 bases from V and 7 from J, leaving 12 bases between them. The CDR3 loop spans 15 amino acids. The CDR3 sequence is CASSQEPRRGEKLFF. The CDR3 coding sequence is TGTGCCAGCAGCCAAGAGCCCCGTCGCGGTGAAAAACTGTTTTTT.

This clonotype was seen at least ten times. The chain uses TRBV20-1 and TRBJ2-1; possibly TRBD2 for D (5 bases). Looked up from germline, CDR1 is DFQATT and CDR2 is SNEGSKA (reference sequence). The CDR3 has 15 residues. V gave up 0 bases and J gave up 1 base, with 10 bases separating them. The CDR3 loop is CSARDRTGSYNEQFF. CDR3 coding DNA: TGCAGTGCTAGAGATCGGACGGGATCCTACAATGAGCAGTTCTTC.

The sample holds a few counts of this clonotype. The chain joins TRBV7-2 to TRBJ1-3; 7 bases match TRBD1. The CDR3 contains 16 residues. CDR1 SGHTA and CDR2 FQGNSA come from the germline V gene. Trimming at V came to 5 bases and at J to 0 bases, leaving 7 bases not matched to a gene. The CDR3 coding sequence is TGTGCCAGCAGCGGCAACAGGGGAAACTCTGGAAACACCATATATTTT. It translates to CASSGNRGNSGNTIYF.

There are many counts of this clonotype. This sequence joins TRBV6-5 and TRBJ2-7; possible D gene TRBD1, 6 bases. CDR1 and CDR2 from the germline V gene are MNHEY and SVGAGI. This CDR3 is built from 14 residues. V was shortened by 1 base and J by 2 bases, with 9 bases between the two germline ends. The DNA of the CDR3 is TGTGCCAGCAGTTACTGGACAGAGCCCTACGAGCAGTACTTC. It specifies CASSYWTEPYEQYF.

As concerns this clonotype: This could be a read error, since a much larger clone is one nucleotide away. The J gene is TRBJ1-2, the V gene TRBV27; D is unresolved. Germline assignment: CDR1 MNHEY and CDR2 SMNVEV (reference sequence). The CDR3 is 14 amino acids. For the CDR3, the DNA is TGTGCCATCAGTCTGTCGGGCAGATCATATGGCTACACCTTC. It codes for CAISLSGRSYGYTF.

In this sample, this clonotype turned up many times. The chain has TRBV20-1 and TRBJ1-4; D remains ambiguous. Trimming took 0 bases from V and 4 from J, leaving 12 bases between them. Germline V CDR1 and CDR2: DFQATT, SNEGSKA (reference sequence). This CDR3 has 15 amino acids. For the CDR3, the DNA is TGCAGTGCTAGAGATAGGAGAGGGTTTAATGAAAAACTGTTTTTT. Translated, it gives CSARDRRGFNEKLFF.

Of note for this clonotype: The conserved phenylalanine or tryptophan normally closing the CDR3 is absent here, so this likely arose from a read error. The gene calls are TRBV7-9 and TRBJ1-3; TRBD1 agrees at 7 bases. The germline V gene has CDR1 SEHNR and CDR2 FQNEAQ (reference sequence). With 3 bases clipped from V and 4 bases from J, the junction kept 9 bases outside the gene matches. The CDR3 totals 16 residues. This chain's CDR3 is CASSFTGDISGNTIYY. The CDR3 DNA reads TGTGCCAGCAGCTTCACAGGGGACATCTCCGGAAACACCATATATTAT.

There are a few counts of this clonotype. J is TRBJ2-4 and V is TRBV5-4, with D perhaps matching TRBD1 or TRBD2 (6 bases each). CDR3 size: 14 residues. Germline V gene lookup returns CDR1 SGHNT and CDR2 YYREEE (reference sequence). V dropped 4 bases and J dropped 2 bases, with 10 bases sitting between them. The CDR3 coding sequence is TGTGCCAGCAGCCCCGGGGGCCCCAAAAACATTCAGTACTTC. Its protein is CASSPGGPKNIQYF.